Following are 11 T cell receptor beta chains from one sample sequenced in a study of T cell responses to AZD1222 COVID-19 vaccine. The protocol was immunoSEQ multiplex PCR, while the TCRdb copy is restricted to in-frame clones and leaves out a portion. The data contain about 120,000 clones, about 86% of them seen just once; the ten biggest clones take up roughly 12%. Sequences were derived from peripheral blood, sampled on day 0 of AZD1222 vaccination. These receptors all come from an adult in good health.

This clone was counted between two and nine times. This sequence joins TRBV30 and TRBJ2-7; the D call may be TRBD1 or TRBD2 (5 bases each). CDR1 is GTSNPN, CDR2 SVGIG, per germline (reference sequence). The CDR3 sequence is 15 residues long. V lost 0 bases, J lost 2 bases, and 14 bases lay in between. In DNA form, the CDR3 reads TGTGCCTGGAGTGTACTGGCAGGGAGCCCCTACGAGCAGTACTTC. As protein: CAWSVLAGSPYEQYF.

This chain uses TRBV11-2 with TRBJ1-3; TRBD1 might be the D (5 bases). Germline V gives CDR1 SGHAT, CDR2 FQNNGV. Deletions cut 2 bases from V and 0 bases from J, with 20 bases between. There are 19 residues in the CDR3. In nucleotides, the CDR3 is TGTGCCAGCAGCTTAAAAGGGGCGCAGGCCCTGAGCTCTGGAAACACCATATATTTT. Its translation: CASSLKGAQALSSGNTIYF.

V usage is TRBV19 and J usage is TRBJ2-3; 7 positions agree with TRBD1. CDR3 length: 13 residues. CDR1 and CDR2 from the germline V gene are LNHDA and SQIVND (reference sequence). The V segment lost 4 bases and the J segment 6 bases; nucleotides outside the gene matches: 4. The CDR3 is CASSTGGADTQYF. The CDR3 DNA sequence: TGTGCCAGTAGTACAGGGGGAGCGGATACGCAGTATTTT.

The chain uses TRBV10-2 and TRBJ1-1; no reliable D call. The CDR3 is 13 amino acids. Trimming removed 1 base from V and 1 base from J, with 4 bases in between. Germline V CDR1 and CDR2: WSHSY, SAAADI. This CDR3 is CASSELGNTEAFF. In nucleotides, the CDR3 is TGCGCCAGCAGTGAGTTGGGGAACACTGAAGCTTTCTTT.

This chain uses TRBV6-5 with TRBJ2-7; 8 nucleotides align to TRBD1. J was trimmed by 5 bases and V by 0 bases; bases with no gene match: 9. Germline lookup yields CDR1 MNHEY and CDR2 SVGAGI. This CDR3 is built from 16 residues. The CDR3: CASSYSRQGASHEQYF. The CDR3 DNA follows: TGTGCCAGCAGTTACTCTAGGCAGGGGGCGTCCCACGAGCAGTACTTC.

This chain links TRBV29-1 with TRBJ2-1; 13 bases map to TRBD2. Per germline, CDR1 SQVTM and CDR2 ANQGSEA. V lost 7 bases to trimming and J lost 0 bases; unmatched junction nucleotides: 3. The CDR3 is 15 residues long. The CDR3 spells CSGRTSGSSYNEQFF. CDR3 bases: TGCAGCGGGAGGACTAGCGGGAGCTCCTACAATGAGCAGTTCTTC.

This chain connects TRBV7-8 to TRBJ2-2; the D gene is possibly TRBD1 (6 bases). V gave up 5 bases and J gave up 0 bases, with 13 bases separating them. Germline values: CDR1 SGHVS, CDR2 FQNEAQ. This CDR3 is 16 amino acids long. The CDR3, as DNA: TGTGCCAGCAGCGCCTGGACAGCAGCGAACACCGGGGAGCTGTTTTTT. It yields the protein CASSAWTAANTGELFF.

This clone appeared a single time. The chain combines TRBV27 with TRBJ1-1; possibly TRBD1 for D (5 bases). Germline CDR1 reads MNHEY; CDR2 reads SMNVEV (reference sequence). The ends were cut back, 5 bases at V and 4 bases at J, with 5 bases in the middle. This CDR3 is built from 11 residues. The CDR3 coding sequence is TGTGCCAGCAGTGGGGGCACTGAAGCTTTCTTT. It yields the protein CASSGGTEAFF.

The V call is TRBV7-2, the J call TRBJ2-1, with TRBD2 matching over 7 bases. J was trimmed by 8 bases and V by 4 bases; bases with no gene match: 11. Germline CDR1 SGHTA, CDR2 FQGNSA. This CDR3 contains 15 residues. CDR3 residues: CASSSAGTKKDEQFF. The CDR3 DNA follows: TGTGCCAGCAGCTCGGCCGGGACTAAGAAAGATGAGCAGTTCTTC.

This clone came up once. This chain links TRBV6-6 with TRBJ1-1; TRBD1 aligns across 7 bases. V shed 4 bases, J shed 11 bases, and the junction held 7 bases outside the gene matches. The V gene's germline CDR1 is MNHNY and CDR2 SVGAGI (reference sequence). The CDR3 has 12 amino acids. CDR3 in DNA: TGTGCCAGCAGTTCAACCGACAGGGCTGCTTTCTTT. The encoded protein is CASSSTDRAAFF.

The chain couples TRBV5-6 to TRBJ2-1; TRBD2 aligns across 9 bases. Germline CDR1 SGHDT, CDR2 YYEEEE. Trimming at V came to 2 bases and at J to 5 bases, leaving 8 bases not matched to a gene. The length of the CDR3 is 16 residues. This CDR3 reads CASSFRGLASDNEQFF. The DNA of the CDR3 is TGTGCCAGCAGCTTTAGAGGACTAGCGTCGGACAATGAGCAGTTCTTC.